This TCR beta chain was documented in a study of T cell responses to AZD1222 COVID-19 vaccine. Study-level background: Pooled samples include second doses given at about 4 or 12 weeks.

This CDR3 is 15 amino acids long. Looked up from germline, CDR1 is MNHEY and CDR2 is SMNVEV (reference sequence). The junction had 7 bases not matched to a gene; V was cut back by 5 bases and J by 4 bases. This table comes from immunoSEQ multiplex PCR, and its TCRdb copy is limited to in-frame clones, with some not included. Of some 180,000 clones in the sample, approximately 90% were seen once. The chain couples TRBV27 to TRBJ1-2; 10 bases map to TRBD1. Specimen: peripheral blood, collected on day 0 of AZD1222 vaccination. The clonotype was recovered from an adult in good health. This CDR3 is CASSPQTGGGYGYTF. For the CDR3, the DNA is TGTGCCAGCAGTCCTCAGACAGGGGGCGGCTATGGCTACACCTTC.